This T cell receptor beta chain came from a study of identical twins. The study, taken as a whole, reports: There was an excess of low generation probability in the out-of-frame alpha sequences that twins shared.

The CDR3 has 14 amino acids. Germline V gives CDR1 DFQATT, CDR2 SNEGSKA (reference sequence). Trimming cost V 4 bases and J 8 bases, with 20 bases left between them. Unique molecular identifiers were present on cDNA, and template switching added a universal primer site. TCRdb independently ran MiXCR on the 5' RACE reads; one entry per CDR3 protein. The table lists 200,000 to 250,000 distinct CDR3 sequences, roughly 10% of them singletons. This clonotype was seen a few times. Its antigen is not identified. This chain links TRBV20-1 with TRBJ1-1; maybe TRBD1 (6 bases). Material for sequencing was memory T cells sorted from blood. The sequence was collected from a man in his fifties in good health. CDR3 coding DNA: TGCAGTGCTATGTTAGGGGGGGCGGCCGCCGAAGCTTTCTTT. This codes for CSAMLGGAAAEAFF.